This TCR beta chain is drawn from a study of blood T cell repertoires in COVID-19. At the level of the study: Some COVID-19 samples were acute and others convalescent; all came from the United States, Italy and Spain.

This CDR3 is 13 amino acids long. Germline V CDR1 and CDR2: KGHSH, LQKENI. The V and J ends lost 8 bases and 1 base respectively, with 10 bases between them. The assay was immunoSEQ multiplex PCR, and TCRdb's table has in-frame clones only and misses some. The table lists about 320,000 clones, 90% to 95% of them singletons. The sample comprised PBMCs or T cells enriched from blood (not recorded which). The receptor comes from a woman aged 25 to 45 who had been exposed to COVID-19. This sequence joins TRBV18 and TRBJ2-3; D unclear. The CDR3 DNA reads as TGTGCCAGCACGAACTATCGCACAGATACGCAGTATTTT. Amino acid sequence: CASTNYRTDTQYF.